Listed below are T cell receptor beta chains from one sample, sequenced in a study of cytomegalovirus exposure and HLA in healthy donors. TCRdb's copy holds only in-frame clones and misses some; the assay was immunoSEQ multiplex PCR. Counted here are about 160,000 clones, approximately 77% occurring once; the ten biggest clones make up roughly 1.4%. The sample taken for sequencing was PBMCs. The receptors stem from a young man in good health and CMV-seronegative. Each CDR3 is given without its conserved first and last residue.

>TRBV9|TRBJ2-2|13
ASSSRDWPAGELF
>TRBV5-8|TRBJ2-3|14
ASSPAKNRGTDTQY
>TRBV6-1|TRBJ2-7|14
ASSEAGLAGSYEQY
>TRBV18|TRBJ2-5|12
ASSPAAGQETQY
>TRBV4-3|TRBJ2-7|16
ASSPGTGAPLVPYEQY
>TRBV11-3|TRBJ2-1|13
ASSRGTTFYNEQF
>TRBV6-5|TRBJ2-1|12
ASSYQRKDNEQF
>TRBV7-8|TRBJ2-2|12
ASSTSGDTGELF
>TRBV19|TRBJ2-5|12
ASSGTGYRETQY
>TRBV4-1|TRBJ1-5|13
ASSLDGRGGQPQH
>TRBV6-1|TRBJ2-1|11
ASSGGLNNEQF
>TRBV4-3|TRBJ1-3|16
ASSQLYAAGSSGNTIY
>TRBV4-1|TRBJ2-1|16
ASSRGKGAGARYNEQF
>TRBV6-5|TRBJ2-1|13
ASASGSGTYNEQF
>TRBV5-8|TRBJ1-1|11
ASSPGGTARAF
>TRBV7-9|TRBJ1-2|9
ASLRGDRYT